Listed below are T cell receptor beta chains from one sample, sequenced in a study of CDR3 diversity in severe acne. Each CDR3 protein gets one entry after TCRdb re-called the PCR reads with MiXCR. Seen here are around 100,000 distinct CDR3 sequences, roughly 51% observed once, and the top ten hold roughly 12%. The sequencing sample was made of blood. The receptors come from a male donor with acne. CDR3s include the opening cysteine and the closing phenylalanine or tryptophan. Each record gives: J gene, V gene, D gene, CDR3 protein. The D gene is left open where the match is weak.

>TRBJ2-1|TRBV14|TRBD2
CASTRLAGRLSEQFF
>TRBJ2-7|TRBV30|-
CAWRATVREQYF
>TRBJ2-1|TRBV14|-
CASSQVGAHEQFF
>TRBJ1-5|TRBV20-1|TRBD1
CSATGGDENQPQHF
>TRBJ2-5|TRBV19|TRBD1
CASSSVGTALETQYF
>TRBJ1-4|TRBV5-1|-
CASSSVAGGNEKLFF
>TRBJ1-2|TRBV2|-
CASHSGNTF
>TRBJ1-3|TRBV5-6|-
CASSLGGVANTIYF
>TRBJ2-6|TRBV12-3/TRBV12-4|-
CASSFGYGANVLTF
>TRBJ2-2|TRBV20-1|TRBD1
CSALAGGTGELFF
>TRBJ2-3|TRBV20-1|TRBD2
CSASGRATDTQYF
>TRBJ1-2|TRBV27|-
CASSLSGGNGYTF
>TRBJ2-5|TRBV9|TRBD1
CASSAGGQGGETQYF
>TRBJ2-7|TRBV7-3|TRBD1
CASSGDRVYEQYF
>TRBJ2-1|TRBV20-1|-
CSAWGSGEYEQFF
>TRBJ2-5|TRBV2|-
CASSEFASQETQYF
>TRBJ2-4|TRBV19|-
CASSQSAVAKNIQYF
>TRBJ2-1|TRBV9|-
CASSVGLDNEQFF
>TRBJ1-1|TRBV6-4|-
CASSDGSTEAFF
>TRBJ1-2|TRBV6-5|TRBD1
CASSNFGTGSYGYTF
>TRBJ2-7|TRBV4-1|TRBD1
CASSPGTATDYEQYF
>TRBJ2-2|TRBV7-6|TRBD2
CASSTGLAGGPSWGELLF
>TRBJ2-7|TRBV6-2/TRBV6-3|-
CASTLLGGSSYEQYF
>TRBJ2-5|TRBV15|TRBD2
CATSRVKGLAGVRETQYF
>TRBJ1-2|TRBV7-2|-
CASSSRSRLYGYTF
>TRBJ1-2|TRBV29-1|-
CSVRGAEYDDGYTF
>TRBJ1-5|TRBV24-1|TRBD1
CATSAGTASRNQPQHF
>TRBJ1-5|TRBV19|TRBD1
CASSALGQGNQPQHF
>TRBJ1-1|TRBV20-1|-
CSATSERDTEAFF
>TRBJ2-1|TRBV28|TRBD2
CASSGGTTYNEQFF
>TRBJ2-1|TRBV28|-
CASSPRHNEQFF
>TRBJ1-5|TRBV11-1|-
CASSFTRGRNQPQHF
>TRBJ2-7|TRBV28|TRBD2
CASLPGLGEYEQYF
>TRBJ2-7|TRBV25-1|-
CASTSRSYEQYF
>TRBJ2-3|TRBV7-3|TRBD2
CASSSTGLADHEQYF
>TRBJ2-3|TRBV24-1|-
CATSDQVYRLDTQYF
>TRBJ2-1|TRBV2|TRBD2
CASSAGVGDEQFF
>TRBJ1-2|TRBV4-2|TRBD1
CASSQAGQGGSYGYTF
>TRBJ2-3|TRBV7-2|-
CASSQVDPPGLGPAETQYF
>TRBJ1-2|TRBV7-6|-
CASSQTSNYGYTF
>TRBJ1-2|TRBV19|TRBD1
CASSKQTGTYGYTF
>TRBJ2-1|TRBV2|-
CASSVQEASVDEQFF
>TRBJ2-3|TRBV20-1|TRBD2
CSARVAGVTDTQYF
>TRBJ1-4|TRBV2|TRBD1
CASTAGTGGEKLFF
>TRBJ2-7|TRBV29-1|TRBD1
CSVVRDRGHEQYF
>TRBJ1-2|TRBV9|TRBD1
CASSLGTGGGYTF
>TRBJ2-7|TRBV20-1|TRBD2
CSARDRAGESYEQYF
>TRBJ1-1|TRBV2|-
CASSESRGVINTEAFF
>TRBJ2-2|TRBV7-9|-
CASSLMNTGELFF
>TRBJ2-5|TRBV13|TRBD1
CASSLRQGDPQETQYF
>TRBJ2-5|TRBV7-2|-
CASSLKGETQYF
>TRBJ2-6|TRBV10-2|-
CASTGSGANVLTF
>TRBJ1-3|TRBV7-6|TRBD1
CASSRRPLTGDRSGNTIYF
>TRBJ2-5|TRBV7-9|TRBD1
CASSSIQGAAETQYF
>TRBJ2-7|TRBV7-3|-
CASPLLTRPYWQYF